This T cell receptor (beta chain) was observed in a study of blood T cell repertoires in COVID-19. The ends were cut back, 0 bases at V and 13 bases at J, with 6 bases in the middle. The CDR3 sequence is 11 residues long. The V gene's germline CDR1 is LGHDT and CDR2 YNNKEL (reference sequence). Some clones are missing from TCRdb's copy, which holds only in-frame ones; the method was immunoSEQ multiplex PCR. The table records 200,000 to 300,000 clones, around 83% of them present only once. The clonotype was recovered from a woman younger than 35 with acute or convalescent COVID-19. The sequencing input was peripheral blood. The rearrangement joins TRBV3-1 (or the pseudogene TRBV3-2) to TRBJ2-2, with D unclear. The CDR3 region is CASSQENGLFF. Here the CDR3 DNA reads TGTGCCAGCAGCCAAGAAAACGGGCTGTTTTTT.